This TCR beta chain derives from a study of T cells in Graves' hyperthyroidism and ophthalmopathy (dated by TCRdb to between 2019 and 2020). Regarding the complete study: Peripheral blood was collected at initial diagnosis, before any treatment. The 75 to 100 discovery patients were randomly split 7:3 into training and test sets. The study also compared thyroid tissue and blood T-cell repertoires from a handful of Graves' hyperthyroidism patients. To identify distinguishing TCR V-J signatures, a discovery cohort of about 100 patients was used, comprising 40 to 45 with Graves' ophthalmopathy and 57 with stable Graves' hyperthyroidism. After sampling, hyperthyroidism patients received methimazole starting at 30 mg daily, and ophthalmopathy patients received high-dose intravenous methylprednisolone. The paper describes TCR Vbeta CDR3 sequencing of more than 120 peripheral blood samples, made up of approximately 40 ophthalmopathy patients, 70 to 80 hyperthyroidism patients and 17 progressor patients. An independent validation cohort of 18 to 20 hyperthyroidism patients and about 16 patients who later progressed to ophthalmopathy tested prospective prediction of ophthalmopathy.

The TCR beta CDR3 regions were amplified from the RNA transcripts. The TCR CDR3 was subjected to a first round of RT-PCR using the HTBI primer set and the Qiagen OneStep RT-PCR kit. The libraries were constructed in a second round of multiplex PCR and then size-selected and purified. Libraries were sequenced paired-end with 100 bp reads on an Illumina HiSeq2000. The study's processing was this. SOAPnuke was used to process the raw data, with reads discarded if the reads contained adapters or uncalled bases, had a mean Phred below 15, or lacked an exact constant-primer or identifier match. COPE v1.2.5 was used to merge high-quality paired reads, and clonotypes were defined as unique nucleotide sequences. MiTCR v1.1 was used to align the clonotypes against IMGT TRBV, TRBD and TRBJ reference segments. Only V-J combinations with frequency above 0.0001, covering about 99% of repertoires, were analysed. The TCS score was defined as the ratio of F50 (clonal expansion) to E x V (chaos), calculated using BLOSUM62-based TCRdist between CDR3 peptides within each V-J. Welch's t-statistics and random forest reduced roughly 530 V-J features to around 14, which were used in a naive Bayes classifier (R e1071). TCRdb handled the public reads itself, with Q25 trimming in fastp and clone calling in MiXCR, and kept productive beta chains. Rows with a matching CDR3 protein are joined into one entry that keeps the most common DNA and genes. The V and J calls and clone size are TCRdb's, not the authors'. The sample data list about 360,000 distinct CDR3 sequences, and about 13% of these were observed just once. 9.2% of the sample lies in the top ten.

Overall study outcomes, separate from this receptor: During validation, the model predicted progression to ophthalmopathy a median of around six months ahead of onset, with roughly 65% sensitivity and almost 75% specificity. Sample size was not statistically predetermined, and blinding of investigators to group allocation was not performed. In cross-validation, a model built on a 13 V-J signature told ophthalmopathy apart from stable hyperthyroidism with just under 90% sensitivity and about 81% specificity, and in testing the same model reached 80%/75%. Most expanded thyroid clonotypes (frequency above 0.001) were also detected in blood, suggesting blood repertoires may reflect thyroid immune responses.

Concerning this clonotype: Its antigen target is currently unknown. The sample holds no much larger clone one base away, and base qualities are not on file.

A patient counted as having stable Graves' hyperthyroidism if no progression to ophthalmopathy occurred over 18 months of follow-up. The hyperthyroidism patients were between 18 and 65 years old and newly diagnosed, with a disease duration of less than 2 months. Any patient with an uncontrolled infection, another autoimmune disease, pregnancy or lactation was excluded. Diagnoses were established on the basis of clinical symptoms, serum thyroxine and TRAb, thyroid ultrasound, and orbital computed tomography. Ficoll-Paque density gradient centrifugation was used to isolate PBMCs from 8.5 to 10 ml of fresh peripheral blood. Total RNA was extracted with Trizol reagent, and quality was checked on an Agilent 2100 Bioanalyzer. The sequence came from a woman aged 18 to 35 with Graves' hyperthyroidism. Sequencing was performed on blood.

The DNA sequence reads TGTGCCAGTAGTATTGCTCACAATCAGCCCCAGCATTTT. Its translation is CASSIAHNQPQHF. The rearrangement joined TRBV19 to TRBJ1-5; no D gene call is confident. The CDR3 numbers 13 residues from cysteine through phenylalanine. Of the read, only the CDR3 DNA is kept; its 39 bases are in frame from base 1. A distance of 6 bases separates the germline ends of V and J, which lose 3 bases and 3 bases respectively. According to the germline V gene (reference sequence), CDR1 reads LNHDA and CDR2 reads SQIVND.